This T cell receptor (beta chain) came from a study of blood T cell repertoires in COVID-19. Study context: Both acute and convalescent COVID-19 samples were obtained from the United States, Italy and Spain. From T cells, B-cell-depleted T cells, or PBMCs came the material, which was cDNA or gDNA.

V lost 3 bases to trimming and J lost 1 base, with 10 bases between them. This CDR3 has 15 residues. In germline, CDR1 is MGHRA, CDR2 YSYEKL. Authors' processing steps: The authors estimated nucleated cell counts from reference gene primer amplification. Repertoires were generated with immunoSEQ multiplex PCR, while TCRdb's copy carries only in-frame clones and drops some. V and J calls and clone size are those listed in that table; D and trimming were worked out from the DNA. The data contain fewer than 150,000 clones, over 75% of them singletons. The clonotype comes from a man aged 50 or older with acute or convalescent COVID-19. What was sequenced was peripheral blood. The chain links TRBV4-1 to TRBJ2-1; the D gene is possibly TRBD2 (5 bases). CDR3 region: CASSHRTGSYNEQFF. The CDR3 bases are TGCGCCAGCAGCCACCGGACTGGGTCCTACAATGAGCAGTTCTTC.